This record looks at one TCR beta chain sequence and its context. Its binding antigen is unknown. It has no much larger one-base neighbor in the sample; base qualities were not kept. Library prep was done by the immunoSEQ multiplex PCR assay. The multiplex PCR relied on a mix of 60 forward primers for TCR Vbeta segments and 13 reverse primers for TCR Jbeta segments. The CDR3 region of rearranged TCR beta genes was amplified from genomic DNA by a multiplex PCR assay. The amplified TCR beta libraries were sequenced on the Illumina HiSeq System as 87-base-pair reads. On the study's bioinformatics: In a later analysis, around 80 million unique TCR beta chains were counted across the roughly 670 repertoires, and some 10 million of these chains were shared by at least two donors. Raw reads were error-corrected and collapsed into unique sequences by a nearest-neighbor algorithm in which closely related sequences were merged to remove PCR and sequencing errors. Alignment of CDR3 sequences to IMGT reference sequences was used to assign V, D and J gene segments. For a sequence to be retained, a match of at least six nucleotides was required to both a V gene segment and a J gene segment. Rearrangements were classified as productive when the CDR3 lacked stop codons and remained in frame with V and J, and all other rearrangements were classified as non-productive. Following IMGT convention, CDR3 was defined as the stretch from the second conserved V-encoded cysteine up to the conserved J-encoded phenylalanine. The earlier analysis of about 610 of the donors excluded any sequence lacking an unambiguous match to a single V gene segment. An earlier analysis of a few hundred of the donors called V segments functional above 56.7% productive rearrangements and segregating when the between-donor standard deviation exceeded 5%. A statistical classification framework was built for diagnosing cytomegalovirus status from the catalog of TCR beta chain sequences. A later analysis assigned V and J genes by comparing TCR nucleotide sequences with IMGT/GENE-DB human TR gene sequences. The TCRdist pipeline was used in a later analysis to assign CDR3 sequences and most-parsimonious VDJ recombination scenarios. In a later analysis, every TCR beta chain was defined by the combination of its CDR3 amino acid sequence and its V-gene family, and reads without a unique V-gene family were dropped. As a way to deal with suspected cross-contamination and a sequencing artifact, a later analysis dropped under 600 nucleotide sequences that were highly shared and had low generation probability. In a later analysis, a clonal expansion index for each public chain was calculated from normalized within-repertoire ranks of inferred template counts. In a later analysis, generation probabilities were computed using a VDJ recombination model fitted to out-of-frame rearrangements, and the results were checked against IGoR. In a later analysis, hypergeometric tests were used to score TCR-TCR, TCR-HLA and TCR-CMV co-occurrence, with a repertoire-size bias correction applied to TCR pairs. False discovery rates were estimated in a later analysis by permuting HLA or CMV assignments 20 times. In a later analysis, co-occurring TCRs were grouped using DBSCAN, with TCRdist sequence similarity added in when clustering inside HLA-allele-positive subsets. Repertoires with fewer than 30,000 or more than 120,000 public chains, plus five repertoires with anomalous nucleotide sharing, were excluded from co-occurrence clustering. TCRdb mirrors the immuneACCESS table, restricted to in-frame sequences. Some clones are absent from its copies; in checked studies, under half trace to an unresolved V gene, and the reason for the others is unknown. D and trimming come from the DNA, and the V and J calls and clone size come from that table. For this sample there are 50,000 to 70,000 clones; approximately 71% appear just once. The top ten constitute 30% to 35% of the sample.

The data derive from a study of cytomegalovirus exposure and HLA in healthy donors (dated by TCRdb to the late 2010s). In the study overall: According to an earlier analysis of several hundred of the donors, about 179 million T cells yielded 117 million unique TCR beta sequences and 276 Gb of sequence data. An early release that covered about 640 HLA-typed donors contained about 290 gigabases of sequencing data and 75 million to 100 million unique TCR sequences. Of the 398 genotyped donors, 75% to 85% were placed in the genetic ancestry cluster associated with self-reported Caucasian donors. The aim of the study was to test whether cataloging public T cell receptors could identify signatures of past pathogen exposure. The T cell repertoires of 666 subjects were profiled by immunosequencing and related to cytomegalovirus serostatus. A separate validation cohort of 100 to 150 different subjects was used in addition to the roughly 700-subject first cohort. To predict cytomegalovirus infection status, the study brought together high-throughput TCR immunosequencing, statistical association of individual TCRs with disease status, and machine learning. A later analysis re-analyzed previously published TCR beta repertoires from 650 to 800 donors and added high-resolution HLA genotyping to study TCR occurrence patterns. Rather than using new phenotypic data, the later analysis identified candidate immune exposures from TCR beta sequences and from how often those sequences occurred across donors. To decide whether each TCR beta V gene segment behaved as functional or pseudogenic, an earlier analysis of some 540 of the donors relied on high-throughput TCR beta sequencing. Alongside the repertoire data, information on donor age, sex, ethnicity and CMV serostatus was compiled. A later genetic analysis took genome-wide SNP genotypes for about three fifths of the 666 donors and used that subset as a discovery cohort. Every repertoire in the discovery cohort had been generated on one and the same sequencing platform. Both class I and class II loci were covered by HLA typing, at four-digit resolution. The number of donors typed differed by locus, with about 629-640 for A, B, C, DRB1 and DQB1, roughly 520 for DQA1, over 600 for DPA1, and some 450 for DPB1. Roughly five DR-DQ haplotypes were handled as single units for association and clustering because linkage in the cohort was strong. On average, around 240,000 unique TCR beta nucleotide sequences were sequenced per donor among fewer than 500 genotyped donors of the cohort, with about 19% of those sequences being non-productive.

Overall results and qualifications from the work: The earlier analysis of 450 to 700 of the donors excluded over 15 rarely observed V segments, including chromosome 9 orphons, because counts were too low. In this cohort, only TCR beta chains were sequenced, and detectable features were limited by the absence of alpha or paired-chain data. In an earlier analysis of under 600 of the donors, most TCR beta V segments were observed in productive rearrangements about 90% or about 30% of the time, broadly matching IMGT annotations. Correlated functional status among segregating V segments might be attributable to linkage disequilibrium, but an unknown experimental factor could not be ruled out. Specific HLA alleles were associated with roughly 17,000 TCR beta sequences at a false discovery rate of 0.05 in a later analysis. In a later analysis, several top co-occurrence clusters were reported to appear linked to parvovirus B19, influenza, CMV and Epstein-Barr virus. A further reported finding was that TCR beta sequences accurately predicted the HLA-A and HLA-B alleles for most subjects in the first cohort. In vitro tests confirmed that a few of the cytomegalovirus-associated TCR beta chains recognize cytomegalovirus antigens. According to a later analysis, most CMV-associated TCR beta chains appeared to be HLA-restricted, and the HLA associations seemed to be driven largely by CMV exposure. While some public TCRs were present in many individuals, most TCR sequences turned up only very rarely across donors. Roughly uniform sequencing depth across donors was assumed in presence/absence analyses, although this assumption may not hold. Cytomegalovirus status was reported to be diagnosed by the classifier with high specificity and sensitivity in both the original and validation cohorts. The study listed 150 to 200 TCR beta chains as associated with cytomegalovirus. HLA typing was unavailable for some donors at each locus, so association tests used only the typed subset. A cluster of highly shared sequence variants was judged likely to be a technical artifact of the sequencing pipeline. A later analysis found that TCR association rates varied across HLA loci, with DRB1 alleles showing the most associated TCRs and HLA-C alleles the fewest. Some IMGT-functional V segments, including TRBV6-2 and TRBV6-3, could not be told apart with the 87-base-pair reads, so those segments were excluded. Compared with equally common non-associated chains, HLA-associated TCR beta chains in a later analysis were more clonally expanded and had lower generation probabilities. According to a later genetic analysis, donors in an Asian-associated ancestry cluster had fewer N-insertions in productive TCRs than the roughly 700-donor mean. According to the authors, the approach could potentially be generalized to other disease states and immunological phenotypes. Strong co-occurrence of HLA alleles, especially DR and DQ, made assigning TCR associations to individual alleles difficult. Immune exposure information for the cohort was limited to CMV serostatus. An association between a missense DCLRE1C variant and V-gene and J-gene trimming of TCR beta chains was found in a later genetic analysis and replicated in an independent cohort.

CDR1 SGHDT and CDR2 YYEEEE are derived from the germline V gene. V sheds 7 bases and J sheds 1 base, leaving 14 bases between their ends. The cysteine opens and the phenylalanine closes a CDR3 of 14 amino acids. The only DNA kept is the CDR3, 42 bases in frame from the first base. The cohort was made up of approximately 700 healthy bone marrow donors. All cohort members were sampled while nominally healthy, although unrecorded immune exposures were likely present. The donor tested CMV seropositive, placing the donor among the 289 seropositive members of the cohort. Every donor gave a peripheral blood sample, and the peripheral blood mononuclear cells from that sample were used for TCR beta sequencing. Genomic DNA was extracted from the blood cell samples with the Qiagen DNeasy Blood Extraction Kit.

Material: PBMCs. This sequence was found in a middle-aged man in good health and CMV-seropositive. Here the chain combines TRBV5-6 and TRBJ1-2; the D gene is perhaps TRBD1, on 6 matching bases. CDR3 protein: CASDTAGDNYGYTF. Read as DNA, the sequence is TGTGCCAGCGATACCGCAGGGGATAACTATGGCTACACCTTC.